This paragraph reports one T cell receptor beta chain. As yet, its antigen is unknown. The data belong to a study of CD8 T cells in ankylosing spondylitis. V dropped 3 bases and J dropped 0 bases, with 15 bases sitting between them. The CDR3 is made up of 18 amino acids. Quantitative 5'-RACE with molecular barcodes produced the TCR beta libraries. TCRdb re-derived calls from the 5' RACE reads in MiXCR, one entry per CDR3 protein. Of some 400,000 distinct CDR3 sequences detected, 20% to 25% appear once; the ten largest clones hold 16%. Overall study findings and caveats: Characteristic, it appeared, of ankylosing spondylitis blood was a TCR beta motif of roughly 8 highly homologous variants.

Sequencing used blood, either unsorted or a sorted T cell fraction (not recorded which). This rearrangement joins TRBV12-3 or TRBV12-4 to TRBJ2-6, with D possibly TRBD2 on 5 matching bases. The receptor comes from a male donor with ankylosing spondylitis. The CDR3 bases are TGTGCCAGCAGTTTCGTAGCGAGACACCCCTCTGGGGCCAACGTCCTGACTTTC. Its translation: CASSFVARHPSGANVLTF.